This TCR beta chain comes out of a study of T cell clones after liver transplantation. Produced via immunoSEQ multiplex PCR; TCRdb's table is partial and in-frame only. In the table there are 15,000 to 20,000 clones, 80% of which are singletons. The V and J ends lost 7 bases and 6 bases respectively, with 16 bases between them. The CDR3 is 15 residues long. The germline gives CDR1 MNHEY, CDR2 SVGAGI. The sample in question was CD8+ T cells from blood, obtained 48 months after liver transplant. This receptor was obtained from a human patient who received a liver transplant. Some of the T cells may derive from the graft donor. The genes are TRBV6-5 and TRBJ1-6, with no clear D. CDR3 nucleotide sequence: TGTGCCAGCACCAATCAAGGTGGGGTTAATTCACCCCTCCACTTT. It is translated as CASTNQGGVNSPLHF.